The sequence of this TCR beta chain was determined in a study of metastatic and nonmetastatic thyroid tumors. Study-level information: Across peripheral blood and tumor or nodule tissue samples taken from malignant and benign thyroid patients, the repertoires were compared with one another. Study-wide findings and caveats: Reportedly, malignant thyroid tumors had significantly higher TCR beta diversity than benign nodules, in blood and tumor.

Per the original data handling: Built for papillary thyroid cancer, a distant-metastasis classifier drew on CDR3 differences across clinicopathological groups. TCRdb re-clonotyped the PCR reads via MiXCR. These V and J calls derive from TCRdb rather than the authors' analysis. The sample yields 27,000 or so clones, 20% to 30% seen once. This CDR3 comprises 14 residues. With 10 bases clipped from V and 1 base from J, the junction kept 9 bases outside the gene matches. Germline CDR1 reads SGDLS; CDR2 reads YYNGEE. Not a single patient had been given any form of treatment at any point before undergoing thyroid surgery. At least ten counts were recorded for this clone. The target antigen is unknown.

The sequence derives from a female donor with papillary thyroid cancer or a benign thyroid nodule (not recorded which). Some clones in this sample may be carry-over from other donors' samples. The chain has TRBV9 and TRBJ2-5; 8 nucleotides align to TRBD1. Sequencing was carried out using blood. The CDR3 reads CASAPGQAQETQYF. Written as DNA, the CDR3 is TGTGCCTCAGCCCCGGGACAGGCCCAAGAGACCCAGTACTTC.